A single TCR beta chain is shown here with its context. Its antigen is undetermined. This entry comes from a study of T-cell memory formation after mild COVID-19. The CDR3 loop spans 15 amino acids. The V gene's germline CDR1 is SGHTA and CDR2 FQGNSA. Losses at the gene ends were 5 bases for V and 5 bases for J; bases not matched to a gene: 7. Regarding the study as a whole: Nothing showed for sure that second-wave clones peaking on day 37 were SARS-CoV-2 specific.

TCRdb ran MiXCR on the 5' RACE reads and lists one entry per CDR3 protein. The sample has under 300,000 distinct CDR3 sequences; roughly 15% are singletons. The chain couples TRBV7-2 to TRBJ1-5, with TRBD1 identical over 9 bases. Material: PBMCs or a T cell subset sorted from them (not recorded which). The source is a man younger than 35 who had mild COVID-19 (a few samples of this study predate the infection). Cell type and time point are not known. The CDR3 here is CASSLGTGSDQPQHF. Written as DNA, the CDR3 is TGTGCCAGCAGCCTCGGGACAGGGTCGGATCAGCCCCAGCATTTT.